The next 27 T cell receptor beta chains were all read from a single sample in a study of T cell repertoires in cytomegalovirus infection. One entry per CDR3 protein, called by TCRdb with MiXCR from the reads. Of about 150,000 distinct CDR3 sequences in the sample, more than 15% were seen once. Sequencing used CD8+ T cells from PBMCs. These receptors were taken from a human donor in good health (CMV status not recorded). Some clones in this sample may be carry-over from other donors' samples.

This chain's CDR3 is CSVPLGRGSYEQYF. DNA for the CDR3: TGCAGTGTACCCCTGGGGCGCGGAAGCTACGAGCAGTACTTC. V is TRBV20-1 and J is TRBJ2-7, with D possibly being TRBD1 (5 bases). Germline V gene sequence: CDR1 DFQATT, CDR2 SNEGSKA (reference sequence). CDR3 length equals 14 residues. V shed 7 bases and J shed 3 bases, with 19 bases lying between them.

This clonotype has a count of ten or more. The rearrangement joins TRBV7-2 to TRBJ2-1; TRBD1 matches at 12 bases. Unmatched junction bases numbered 4, after V lost 5 bases and J lost 8 bases. This CDR3 comprises 14 residues. The germline gives CDR1 SGHTA, CDR2 FQGNSA. The CDR3 DNA reads as TGTGCCAGCAGCCCCGGGACAGGGGGCTATGAGCAGTTCTTC. Translation gives CASSPGTGGYEQFF.

This clonotype has just a few counts. This chain connects TRBV7-2 to TRBJ1-4; D perhaps matches TRBD1 (5 bases). This CDR3 region has 16 residues. The germline CDR1 and CDR2 sequences are SGHTA and FQGNSA. V was cut by 6 bases and J by 0 bases, with 14 bases left in between. The CDR3 loop is CASSMGRAATNEKLFF. Written as DNA, the CDR3 is TGTGCCAGCAGTATGGGGCGGGCAGCAACTAATGAAAAACTGTTTTTT.

The genes are TRBV19 and TRBJ1-2; D is uncertain. V was clipped by 10 bases and J by 4 bases, with 10 bases between them. Per the germline V gene, CDR1 is LNHDA and CDR2 is SQIVND (reference sequence). This CDR3 contains 11 residues. The CDR3 DNA reads as TGTGCCACTGGAGGTGCCTATGGCTACACCTTC. Protein sequence: CATGGAYGYTF.

The chain employs TRBV7-8 and TRBJ2-1; 8 bases line up with TRBD2. Germline-derived CDR1 and CDR2 are SGHVS and FQNEAQ. V trimming: 0 bases; J trimming: 10 bases; junction bases outside the gene matches: 11. The CDR3 length is 16 residues. The CDR3 sequence is CASSLALAGRAREQFF. DNA for the CDR3: TGTGCCAGCAGCTTAGCCCTAGCGGGTAGGGCAAGGGAGCAGTTCTTC.

This clonotype showed up just a few times. The chain has TRBV7-6 and TRBJ1-1; no reliable D call. The CDR3 is 14 amino acids. Deletions cut 4 bases from V and 7 bases from J, with 16 bases between. From germline, CDR1 is SGHVS and CDR2 FNYEAQ. The CDR3 here is CASSYLGEAGEAFF. The CDR3 region has the DNA TGTGCCAGCAGCTACCTCGGGGAAGCGGGTGAAGCTTTCTTT. Full variable domain (remainder filled in from reference TRBV7-6 and TRBJ1-1): GAGVSQSPRYKVTKRGQDVALRCDPISGHVSLYWYRQALGQGPEFLTYFNYEAQQDKSGLPNDRFSAERPEGSISTLTIQRTEQRDSAMYRCASSYLGEAGEAFFGQGTRLTVV.

This clonotype has only a few counts. The chain carries TRBV24-1 and TRBJ2-1, with D possibly being TRBD1 (5 bases). Germline assignment: CDR1 KGHDR and CDR2 SFDVKD. CDR3 length equals 16 residues. Trimming shortened V by 5 bases and J by 0 bases, and 13 bases separated the two germline ends. The CDR3 nucleotides read TGTGCCACCAGTGTACAGGACCGAAGCTCCTACAATGAGCAGTTCTTC. It translates to CATSVQDRSSYNEQFF.

This clonotype was counted a few times. The rearrangement joins TRBV5-1 to TRBJ2-1, with 8 bases matching TRBD2. CDR1 is SGHRS, CDR2 YFSETQ, per germline. Trimming removed 0 bases from V and 6 bases from J; junction bases left unmatched: 8. This CDR3 contains 16 residues. For the CDR3, the DNA is TGCGCCAGCAGCTTGGCCTCGGGGGGGGCCTTCAATGAGCAGTTCTTC. Protein sequence: CASSLASGGAFNEQFF.

This clonotype was recorded many times. The chain carries TRBV7-2 and TRBJ2-6; possible D gene TRBD1, 5 bases. V lost 5 bases, J lost 0 bases, and 14 bases lay in between. This CDR3 region has 17 residues. The germline V gene encodes CDR1 SGHTA and CDR2 FQGNSA. CDR3 region: CASSPGTTASGANVLTF. The CDR3 region has the DNA TGTGCCAGCAGCCCTGGAACGACAGCCTCTGGGGCCAACGTCCTGACTTTC.

The rearrangement joins TRBV7-6 to TRBJ2-7, with 8 bases matching TRBD2. J lost 6 bases, V lost 5 bases, and 9 bases had no gene match. The CDR3 is 14 amino acids. Germline assignment: CDR1 SGHVS and CDR2 FNYEAQ. The CDR3 is CASSPKGGTSEQYF. CDR3 DNA sequence: TGTGCCAGCAGCCCTAAAGGGGGGACTAGCGAGCAGTACTTC.

CDR3 sequence: CASILGAGDGYTF. CDR3 bases: TGTGCCAGCATCCTAGGGGCAGGGGATGGCTACACCTTC. J is TRBJ1-2 and V is TRBV7-2; the D gene is possibly TRBD1 (6 bases). Germline CDR1 is SGHTA and CDR2 is FQGNSA. This CDR3 has 13 amino acids. The V end was cut by 7 bases, the J end by 6 bases, with 15 bases between.

Only a few counts were recorded for this clonotype. The chain has TRBV9 and TRBJ2-2; 9 nucleotides line up with TRBD2. J gave up 1 base and V 4 bases, and 5 bases lay outside the gene matches. Germline V gives CDR1 SGDLS, CDR2 YYNGEE. This CDR3 has 16 amino acids. The CDR3 sequence is CASSHPTSGNTGELFF. Here the CDR3 DNA reads TGTGCCAGCAGCCACCCGACTAGCGGGAACACCGGGGAGCTGTTTTTT.

V is TRBV29-1 and J is TRBJ2-1, with D unclear. Per the germline V gene, CDR1 is SQVTM and CDR2 is ANQGSEA. The CDR3 is 11 amino acids. V shed 6 bases and J shed 7 bases, with 10 bases lying between them. CDR3 sequence: CSVPPKNEQFF. The CDR3 DNA reads TGCAGCGTGCCTCCGAAAAATGAGCAGTTCTTC.

This clonotype has just a few counts. The V and J genes are TRBV28 and TRBJ2-1; D unclear. CDR1 and CDR2 from the germline V gene are MDHEN and SYDVKM. The CDR3 totals 11 residues. V was trimmed by 10 bases and J by 7 bases, leaving 11 bases between them. The CDR3 loop reads CATTEYNEQFF. In DNA form, the CDR3 reads TGTGCCACCACCGAGTATAATGAGCAGTTCTTC.

At least ten counts were recorded for this clonotype. This sequence joins TRBV6-4 and TRBJ2-1, with 9 positions matching TRBD2. The CDR3 length is 15 residues. Germline lookup yields CDR1 MRHNA and CDR2 SNTAGT. Trimming removed 6 bases from V and 7 bases from J; junction bases left unmatched: 10. CDR3 loop: CASSSGLAQINEQFF. Written as DNA, the CDR3 is TGTGCCAGCAGCAGCGGACTAGCGCAAATTAATGAGCAGTTCTTC.

The sample holds a few counts of this clonotype. The rearrangement links TRBV4-3 to TRBJ2-5; 12 bases are a match to TRBD2. The germline V gene has CDR1 LGHNA and CDR2 YSLEER. J gave up 5 bases and V 2 bases, and 6 bases lay outside the gene matches. This CDR3 contains 16 residues. This CDR3 reads CASSQTLAGGAETQYF. DNA for the CDR3: TGCGCCAGCAGCCAAACTCTAGCGGGAGGGGCGGAGACCCAGTACTTC.

Comment on this clonotype: The junction and the germline gene differ at one end; a read error may be behind it. The chain joins TRBV7-6 to TRBJ2-7; D uncertain. Germline CDR1 is SGHVS and CDR2 is FNYEAQ. This CDR3 spans 12 amino acids. CDR3 sequence (DNA): TGTGCCAGCAGCTTAGTTACTACCGAGCAATACTTC. Protein sequence: CASSLVTTEQYF.

This clonotype was seen a single time. This sequence joins TRBV7-6 and TRBJ1-1; the D is unclear. The CDR3 length is 15 residues. V was pared by 5 bases and J by 5 bases, with 18 bases between. Germline V gives CDR1 SGHVS, CDR2 FNYEAQ. In DNA form, the CDR3 reads TGTGCCAGCAGCCTTCAATCACAGAAGAAGACTGAAGCTTTCTTT. The encoded protein is CASSLQSQKKTEAFF.

This clonotype was seen a few times. The V and J genes are TRBV20-1 and TRBJ2-5; D is perhaps TRBD1 (6 bases). CDR1 DFQATT and CDR2 SNEGSKA come from the germline V gene (reference sequence). V was cut by 0 bases and J by 4 bases, with 15 bases left in between. This CDR3 spans 15 amino acids. The CDR3: CSARDLTARGETQYF. The CDR3, as DNA: TGCAGTGCTAGAGATCTTACAGCCAGGGGAGAGACCCAGTACTTC.

The chain joins TRBV12-5 to TRBJ2-1; D gene unclear. The CDR3 runs 13 residues. Trimming removed 3 bases at V and 0 bases at J, with 3 bases between. Germline lookup yields CDR1 LGHNT and CDR2 FRNRAP. This CDR3 is CASGFGSYNEQFF. Written as DNA, the CDR3 is TGTGCTAGTGGTTTTGGCTCCTACAATGAGCAGTTCTTC. Together with reference TRBV12-5 and TRBJ2-1, the CDR3 gives the full variable domain: DARVTQTPRHKVTEMGQEVTMRCQPILGHNTVFWYRQTMMQGLELLAYFRNRAPLDDSGMPKDRFSAEMPDATLATLKIQPSEPRDSAVYFCASGFGSYNEQFFGPGTRLTVL.

The chain recombines TRBV7-3 with TRBJ2-1, with 12 bases lining up with TRBD2. Germline V lookup: CDR1 SGHTA, CDR2 FQGTGA. The V segment lost 1 base and the J segment 0 bases; nucleotides outside the gene matches: 13. This CDR3 has 21 amino acids. The CDR3 spells CASSLRSSSGRVRSSYNEQFF. The CDR3 nucleotides read TGTGCCAGCAGCTTAAGGTCTTCTAGCGGGAGGGTCCGAAGCTCCTACAATGAGCAGTTCTTC.

This clonotype was recorded a few times. V and J are TRBV6-5 and TRBJ2-7, with 9 bases aligning to TRBD1. V lost 1 base, J lost 4 bases, and 14 bases stayed unmatched. The CDR3 runs to 18 residues. Looked up from germline, CDR1 is MNHEY and CDR2 is SVGAGI. The CDR3 sequence is CASSYYDHRDRALYEQYF. The CDR3 coding sequence is TGTGCCAGCAGTTACTATGACCACCGGGACAGGGCATTGTACGAGCAGTACTTC.

The chain employs TRBV6-2 or TRBV6-3 and TRBJ2-1; D possibly uses TRBD1 or TRBD2 (5 bases each). The CDR3 has 18 residues. Trimming left V 0 bases short and J 4 bases short, with 19 bases between. CDR1 is MNHEY and CDR2 is SVGEGT in the germline V gene. CDR3 residues: CASSYSIQGRGAYNEQFF. CDR3 DNA: TGTGCCAGCAGTTACTCGATTCAAGGGAGAGGGGCGTACAATGAGCAGTTCTTC.

The rearrangement links TRBV29-1 to TRBJ2-1, with D tentatively TRBD1 or TRBD2 (6 bases each). The CDR3 sequence is 15 residues long. The V end lost 8 bases, the J end lost 0 bases, and 17 bases lay between the germline ends. Germline loops: CDR1 SQVTM, CDR2 ANQGSEA. CDR3 in DNA: TGCAGCTACGAGGGGGAGGCGAGCTCCTACAATGAGCAGTTCTTC. It translates to CSYEGEASSYNEQFF.

The rearrangement uses TRBV20-1 and TRBJ2-7, with 7 bases that match TRBD2. The trim removed 3 bases at V and 3 bases at J, leaving 14 bases unmatched. Germline CDR1 is DFQATT and CDR2 is SNEGSKA (reference sequence). The CDR3 length is 16 residues. CDR3 DNA: TGCAGTGCTAGGGGTAGAGACTTAGCGGGTCTCTACGAGCAGTACTTC. Protein: CSARGRDLAGLYEQYF.

The sample holds a few counts of this clonotype. The CDR3 DNA sequence: TGTGCCAGCAGTCCGGGACAGTGGGTGGATGGCTACACCTTC. It codes for CASSPGQWVDGYTF. The V gene is TRBV27, the J gene TRBJ1-2, with TRBD1 matching over 7 bases. Trimming cost V 5 bases and J 6 bases; bases outside gene matches: 9. The V gene's germline CDR1 is MNHEY and CDR2 SMNVEV (reference sequence). The CDR3 sequence is 14 residues long.

This clonotype was detected a few times. The chain couples TRBV6-2 or TRBV6-3 to TRBJ2-1; D might be TRBD2 (6 bases). With 2 bases removed from V and 2 bases from J, the gap between germline ends came to 10 bases. Germline V gene lookup returns CDR1 MNHEY and CDR2 SVGEGT. The length of the CDR3 is 15 residues. CDR3: CASSYKTGAYNEQFF. The CDR3 DNA follows: TGTGCCAGCAGTTACAAAACGGGGGCCTACAATGAGCAGTTCTTC.